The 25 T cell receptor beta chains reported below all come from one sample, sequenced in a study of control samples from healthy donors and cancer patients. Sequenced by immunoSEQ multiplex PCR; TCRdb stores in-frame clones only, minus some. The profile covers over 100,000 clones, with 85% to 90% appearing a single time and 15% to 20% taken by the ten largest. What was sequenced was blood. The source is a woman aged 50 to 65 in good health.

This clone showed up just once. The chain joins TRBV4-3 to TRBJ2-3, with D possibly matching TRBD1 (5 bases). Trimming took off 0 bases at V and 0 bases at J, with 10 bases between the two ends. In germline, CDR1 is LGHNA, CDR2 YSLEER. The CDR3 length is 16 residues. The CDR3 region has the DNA TGCGCCAGCAGCCAAGATCGGGCAGGGAGCACAGATACGCAGTATTTT. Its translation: CASSQDRAGSTDTQYF.

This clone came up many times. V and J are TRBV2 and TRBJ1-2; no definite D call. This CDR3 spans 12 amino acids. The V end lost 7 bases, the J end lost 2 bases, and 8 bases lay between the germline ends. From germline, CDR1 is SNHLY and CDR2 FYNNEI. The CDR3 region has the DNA TGTGCCAGCACCAGACAAAACTATGGCTACACCTTC. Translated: CASTRQNYGYTF.

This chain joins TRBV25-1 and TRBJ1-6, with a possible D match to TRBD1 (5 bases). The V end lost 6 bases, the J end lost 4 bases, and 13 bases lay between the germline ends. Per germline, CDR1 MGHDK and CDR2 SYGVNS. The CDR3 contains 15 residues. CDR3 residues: CASSDAGRYNSPLHF. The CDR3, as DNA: TGTGCCAGCAGCGACGCAGGGCGGTATAATTCACCCCTCCACTTT.

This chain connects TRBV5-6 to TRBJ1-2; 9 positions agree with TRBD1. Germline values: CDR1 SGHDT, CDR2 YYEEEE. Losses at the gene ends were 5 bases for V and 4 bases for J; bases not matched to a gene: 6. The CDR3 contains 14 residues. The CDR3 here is CASRRGTGIYGYTF. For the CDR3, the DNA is TGTGCCAGCAGGAGGGGGACAGGGATCTATGGCTACACCTTC.

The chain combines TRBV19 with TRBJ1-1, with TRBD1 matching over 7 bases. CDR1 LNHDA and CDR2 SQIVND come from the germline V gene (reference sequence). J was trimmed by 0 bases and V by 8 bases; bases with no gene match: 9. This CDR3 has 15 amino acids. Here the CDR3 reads CASSGQSVMNTEAFF. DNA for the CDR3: TGTGCCAGTTCGGGACAGTCAGTTATGAACACTGAAGCTTTCTTT.

The CDR3 reads CASSLTGGVEAFF. Here the CDR3 DNA reads TGTGCCAGCAGTCTTACAGGGGGCGTGGAAGCTTTCTTT. The V gene is TRBV6-5, the J gene TRBJ1-1; 9 bases map to TRBD1. The CDR3 length is 13 residues. The trim removed 5 bases at V and 8 bases at J, leaving 6 bases unmatched. Germline loops: CDR1 MNHEY, CDR2 SVGAGI.

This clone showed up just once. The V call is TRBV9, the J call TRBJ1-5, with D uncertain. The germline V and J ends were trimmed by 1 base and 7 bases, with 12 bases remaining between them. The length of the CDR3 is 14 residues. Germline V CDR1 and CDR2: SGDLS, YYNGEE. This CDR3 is CASSVSSGKQPQHF. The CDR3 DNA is TGTGCCAGCAGCGTATCTTCGGGGAAACAGCCCCAGCATTTT.

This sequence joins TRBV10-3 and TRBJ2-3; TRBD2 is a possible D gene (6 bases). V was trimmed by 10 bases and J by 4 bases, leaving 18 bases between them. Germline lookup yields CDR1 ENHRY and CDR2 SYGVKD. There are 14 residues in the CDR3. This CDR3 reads CATHAGPAADTQYF. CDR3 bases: TGTGCCACCCACGCGGGACCAGCGGCAGATACGCAGTATTTT.

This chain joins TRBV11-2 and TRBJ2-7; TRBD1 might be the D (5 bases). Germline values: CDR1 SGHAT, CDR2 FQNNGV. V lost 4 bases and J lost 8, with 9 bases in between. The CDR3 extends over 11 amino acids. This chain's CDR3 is CASSSWTKQYF. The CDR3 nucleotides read TGTGCCAGCAGCTCCTGGACAAAGCAGTACTTC.

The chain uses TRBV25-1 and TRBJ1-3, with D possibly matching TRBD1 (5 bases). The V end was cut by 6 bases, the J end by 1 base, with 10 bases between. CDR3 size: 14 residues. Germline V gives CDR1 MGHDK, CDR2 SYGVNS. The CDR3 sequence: CASSGGHSGNTIYF. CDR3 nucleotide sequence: TGTGCCAGCAGCGGGGGTCATTCTGGAAACACCATATATTTT.

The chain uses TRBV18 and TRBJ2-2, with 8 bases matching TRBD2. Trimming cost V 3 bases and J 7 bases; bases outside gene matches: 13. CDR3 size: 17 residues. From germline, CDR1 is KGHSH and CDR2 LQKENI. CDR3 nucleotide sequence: TGTGCCAGCTCACCGCCTGTTGCGGGAGGCTTCGGCGGGGAGCTGTTTTTT. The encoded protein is CASSPPVAGGFGGELFF.

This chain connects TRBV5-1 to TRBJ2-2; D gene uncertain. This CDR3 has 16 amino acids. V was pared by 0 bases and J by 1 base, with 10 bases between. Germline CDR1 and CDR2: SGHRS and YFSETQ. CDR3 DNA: TGCGCCAGCAGCTTGGTGGTGGGAAGGAACACCGGGGAGCTGTTTTTT. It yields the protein CASSLVVGRNTGELFF.

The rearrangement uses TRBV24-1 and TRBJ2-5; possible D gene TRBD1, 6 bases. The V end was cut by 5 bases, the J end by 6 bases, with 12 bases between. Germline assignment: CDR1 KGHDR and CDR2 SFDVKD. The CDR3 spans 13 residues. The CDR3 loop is CATSAYRAKTQYF. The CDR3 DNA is TGTGCCACCAGTGCTTACAGGGCGAAGACCCAGTACTTC.

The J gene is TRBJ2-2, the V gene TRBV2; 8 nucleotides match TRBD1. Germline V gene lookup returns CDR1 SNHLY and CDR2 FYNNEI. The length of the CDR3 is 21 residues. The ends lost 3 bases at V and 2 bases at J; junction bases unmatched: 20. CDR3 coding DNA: TGTGCCAGCAGTGAGTTAGGACAGGGCGGAATTTTACCCTCCAACACCGGGGAGCTGTTTTTT. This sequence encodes CASSELGQGGILPSNTGELFF.

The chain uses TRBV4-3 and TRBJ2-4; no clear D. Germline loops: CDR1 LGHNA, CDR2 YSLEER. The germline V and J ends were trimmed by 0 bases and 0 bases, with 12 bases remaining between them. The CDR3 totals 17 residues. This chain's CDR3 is CASSQDLENLAKNIQYF. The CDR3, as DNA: TGCGCCAGCAGCCAAGATCTCGAGAACCTAGCCAAAAACATTCAGTACTTC.

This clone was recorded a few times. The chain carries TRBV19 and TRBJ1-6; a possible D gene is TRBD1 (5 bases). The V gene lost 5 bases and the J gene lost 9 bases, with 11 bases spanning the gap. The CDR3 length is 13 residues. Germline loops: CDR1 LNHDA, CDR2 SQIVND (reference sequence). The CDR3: CASSQQGGSPLHF. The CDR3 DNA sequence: TGTGCCAGTAGTCAGCAGGGTGGTTCACCCCTCCACTTT.

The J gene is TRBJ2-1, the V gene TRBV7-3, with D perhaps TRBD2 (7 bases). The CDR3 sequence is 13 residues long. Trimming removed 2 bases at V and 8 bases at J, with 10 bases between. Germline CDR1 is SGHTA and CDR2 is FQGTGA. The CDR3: CASSLRGADEQFF. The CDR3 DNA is TGTGCCAGCAGCTTACGGGGGGCAGATGAGCAGTTCTTC. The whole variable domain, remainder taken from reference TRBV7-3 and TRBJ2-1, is GAGVSQTPSNKVTEKGKYVELRCDPISGHTALYWYRQSLGQGPEFLIYFQGTGAADDSGLPNDRFFAVRPEGSVSTLKIQRTERGDSAVYLCASSLRGADEQFFGPGTRLTVL.

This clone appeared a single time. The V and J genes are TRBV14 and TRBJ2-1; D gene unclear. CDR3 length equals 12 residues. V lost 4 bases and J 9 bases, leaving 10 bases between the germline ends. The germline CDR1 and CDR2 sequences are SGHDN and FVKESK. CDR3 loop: CASSPSRSEQFF. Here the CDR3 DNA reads TGTGCCAGCAGCCCCTCTCGCTCTGAGCAGTTCTTC.

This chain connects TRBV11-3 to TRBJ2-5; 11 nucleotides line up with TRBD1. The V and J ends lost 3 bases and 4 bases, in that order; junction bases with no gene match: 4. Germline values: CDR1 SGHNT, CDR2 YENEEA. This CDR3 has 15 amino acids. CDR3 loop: CASSLGQGDGETQYF. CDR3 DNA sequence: TGTGCCAGCAGCTTGGGACAGGGGGATGGAGAGACCCAGTACTTC.

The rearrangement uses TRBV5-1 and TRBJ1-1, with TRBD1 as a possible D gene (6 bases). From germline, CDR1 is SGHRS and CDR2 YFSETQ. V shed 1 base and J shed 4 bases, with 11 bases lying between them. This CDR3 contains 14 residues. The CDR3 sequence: CASSLTGLSTEAFF. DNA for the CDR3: TGCGCCAGCAGCTTGACAGGGTTGAGCACTGAAGCTTTCTTT.

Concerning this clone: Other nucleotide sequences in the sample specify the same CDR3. CDR3 DNA sequence: TGTGCCAGCAGCTTGGGGTCCCTTAGCAATCAGCCCCAGCATTTT. It translates to CASSLGSLSNQPQHF. This rearrangement joins TRBV5-6 to TRBJ1-5; D is undetermined. Germline values: CDR1 SGHDT, CDR2 YYEEEE. The ends were cut back, 0 bases at V and 0 bases at J, with 7 bases in the middle. This CDR3 has 15 amino acids.

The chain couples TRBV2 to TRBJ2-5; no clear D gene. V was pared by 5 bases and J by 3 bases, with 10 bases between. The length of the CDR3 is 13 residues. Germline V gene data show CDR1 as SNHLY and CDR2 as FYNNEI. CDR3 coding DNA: TGTGCCAGCAGTCCCCCTGGGAAAGAGACCCAGTACTTC. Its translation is CASSPPGKETQYF.

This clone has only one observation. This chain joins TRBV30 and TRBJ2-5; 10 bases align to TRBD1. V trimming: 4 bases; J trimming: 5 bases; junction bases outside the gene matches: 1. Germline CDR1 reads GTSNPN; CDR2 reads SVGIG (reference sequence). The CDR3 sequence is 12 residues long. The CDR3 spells CAWMGQGETQYF. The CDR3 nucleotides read TGTGCCTGGATGGGACAGGGGGAGACCCAGTACTTC.

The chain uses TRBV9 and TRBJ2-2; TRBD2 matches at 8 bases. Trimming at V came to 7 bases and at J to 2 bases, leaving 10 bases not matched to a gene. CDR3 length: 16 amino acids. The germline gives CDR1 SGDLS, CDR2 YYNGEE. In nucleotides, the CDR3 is TGTGCCAGCTCCGGGGGGGGAGGGCCTAACACCGGGGAGCTGTTTTTT. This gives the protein CASSGGGGPNTGELFF.

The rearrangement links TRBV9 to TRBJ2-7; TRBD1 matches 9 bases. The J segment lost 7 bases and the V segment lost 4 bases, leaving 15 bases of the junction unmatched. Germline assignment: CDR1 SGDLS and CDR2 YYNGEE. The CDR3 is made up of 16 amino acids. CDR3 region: CASSITPEQGAQEQYF. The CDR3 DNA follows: TGTGCCAGCAGCATAACCCCGGAACAGGGGGCCCAGGAGCAGTACTTC.